This TCR beta chain was obtained from a study of cytomegalovirus exposure and HLA in healthy donors (dated by TCRdb to about 2017). About the study as a whole: An earlier analysis of about 530 of the donors reported 276 Gb of sequence data and 117 million unique TCR beta sequences obtained from approximately 180 million T cells. Around 330 gigabases of sequencing data and 75 million to 85 million unique TCR sequences made up an early release that covered approximately 620 HLA-typed donors. Of the roughly 400 genotyped donors, over 70% fell in the genetic ancestry cluster associated with self-reported Caucasian donors. The study aimed to test whether signatures of past pathogen exposure could be identified by cataloging public T cell receptors. The T cell repertoires of 666 subjects were profiled by immunosequencing and related to cytomegalovirus serostatus. A separate validation cohort of roughly 120 different subjects was used in addition to the approximately 610-subject first cohort. To predict cytomegalovirus infection status, the study brought together high-throughput TCR immunosequencing, statistical association of individual TCRs with disease status, and machine learning. A later analysis re-examined previously published TCR beta repertoires from about 700 donors and added high-resolution HLA genotyping to investigate patterns of TCR occurrence. Rather than using new phenotypic data, the later analysis identified candidate immune exposures from TCR beta sequences and from how often those sequences occurred across donors. In an earlier analysis of a few hundred of the donors, high-throughput TCR beta sequencing was used to judge whether each TCR beta V gene segment behaved as functional or pseudogenic. Donor age, sex, ethnicity and CMV serostatus were collected together with the repertoire data. A later genetic analysis used genome-wide SNP genotypes for about 60% of the roughly 700 donors, treating that subset as a discovery cohort. All discovery cohort repertoires had been generated using a single sequencing platform. HLA typing covered class I and class II loci at four-digit resolution. The number of donors typed differed by locus, with 629-630 for A, B, C, DRB1 and DQB1, around 560 for DQA1, under 610 for DPA1, and approximately 470 for DPB1. Four or five DR-DQ haplotypes were handled as single units for association and clustering, since linkage in the cohort was strong. Among about 400 genotyped donors of the cohort, an average of roughly 230,000 unique TCR beta nucleotide sequences was sequenced per donor, of which 15% to 20% were non-productive.

In total, approximately 610 healthy bone marrow donors made up the cohort. At the time of sampling, all cohort members were nominally healthy, though unrecorded immune exposures were likely present. The donor tested CMV seronegative and was one of the 352 seronegative cohort members. Each donor provided a peripheral blood sample, and peripheral blood mononuclear cells were used for TCR beta sequencing. Genomic DNA extraction from the blood cell samples was performed with the Qiagen DNeasy Blood Extraction Kit. Library preparation employed the immunoSEQ multiplex PCR assay. For the multiplex PCR, a mixture combining 60 forward primers for TCR Vbeta segments and 13 reverse primers for TCR Jbeta segments was used. The CDR3 region of rearranged TCR beta genes was amplified from genomic DNA by a multiplex PCR assay. Amplified TCR beta libraries were sequenced as 87-base-pair reads on the Illumina HiSeq System. For the original study's pipeline: A later analysis counted tens of millions of unique TCR beta chains across the 500 to 850 repertoires, and some 11 million of these chains were shared by at least two donors. To remove PCR and sequencing errors, raw reads were error-corrected and collapsed into unique sequences using a nearest-neighbor algorithm that merged closely related sequences. Alignment of CDR3 sequences to IMGT reference sequences was used to assign V, D and J gene segments. For a sequence to be retained, a match of at least six nucleotides to both a V gene segment and a J gene segment was required. Rearrangements were called productive when the CDR3 lacked stop codons and stayed in frame with V and J; all others were non-productive. CDR3 was defined by IMGT convention, running from the second conserved V-encoded cysteine to the conserved J-encoded phenylalanine. The earlier analysis of approximately 590 of the donors excluded any sequence lacking an unambiguous match to a single V gene segment. An earlier analysis of a few hundred of the donors classified V segments as functional when productive rearrangements were above 56.7% and as segregating when the standard deviation between donors was above 5%. To diagnose cytomegalovirus status from the catalog of TCR beta chain sequences, a statistical classification framework was built. V and J gene assignment, in a later analysis, came from comparing TCR nucleotide sequences with IMGT/GENE-DB human TR gene sequences. A later analysis assigned CDR3 sequences and most-parsimonious VDJ recombination scenarios with the TCRdist pipeline. In a later analysis, every TCR beta chain was defined by the combination of its CDR3 amino acid sequence and its V-gene family, and reads without a unique V-gene family were dropped. In a later analysis, fewer than 600 highly shared, low-generation-probability nucleotide sequences were removed to address suspected cross-contamination and a sequencing artifact. For each public chain, a later analysis derived a clonal expansion index from normalized ranks of inferred template counts within each repertoire. Generation probabilities in a later analysis came from a VDJ recombination model fitted to out-of-frame rearrangements, and those results were checked against IGoR. In a later analysis, TCR-TCR, TCR-HLA and TCR-CMV co-occurrence was scored with hypergeometric tests, and a repertoire-size bias correction was applied to TCR pairs. In a later analysis, false discovery rates were estimated by permuting HLA or CMV assignments 20 times. In a later analysis, co-occurring TCRs were grouped using DBSCAN, and TCRdist sequence similarity was added for clustering within HLA-allele-positive subsets. Co-occurrence clustering excluded repertoires with fewer than 30,000 or more than 120,000 public chains, plus five with anomalous nucleotide sharing. TCRdb re-hosts the immuneACCESS table, in-frame sequences only. Its copies lack some clones; in the studies checked, an unresolved V gene accounts for under half of them, and the cause for the rest is not known. That table is the source of V, J and clone size, and D and trimming were worked out from the DNA. In all, the sample holds around 130,000 clones, and around 80% of those were seen once. Jointly, the top ten make up around 1.5% of the sample.

Comments on this clone: Its antigen specificity is not known. Base qualities are not recorded, but no much larger clone differs from it by a single base.

Overall study results and their limits: A few of the identified cytomegalovirus-associated TCR beta chains were confirmed in vitro to be specific for cytomegalovirus antigens. HLA typing was unavailable for some donors at each locus, so association tests used only the typed subset. A later analysis found that HLA-associated TCR beta chains were more clonally expanded and had lower generation probabilities than equally common non-associated chains. Correlated functional status among segregating V segments might reflect linkage disequilibrium, but an unknown experimental factor could not be ruled out. A later genetic analysis reported fewer N-insertions in productive TCRs among donors in an Asian-associated ancestry cluster than the approximately 670-donor mean. Roughly 15 rarely observed V segments, including chromosome 9 orphons, were excluded from the earlier analysis of 550 to 700 of the donors because counts were too low. When HLA alleles, especially DR and DQ, strongly co-occurred, TCR associations were difficult to assign to individual alleles. Because the 87-base-pair reads could not distinguish some IMGT-functional V segments, including TRBV6-2 and TRBV6-3, those segments were excluded. The sequencing pipeline was judged likely to have produced a cluster of highly shared sequence variants as a technical artifact. V-gene and J-gene trimming of TCR beta chains was associated with a missense DCLRE1C variant in a later genetic analysis, and the association was replicated in an independent cohort. A later analysis reported that several top co-occurrence clusters appeared linked to parvovirus B19, influenza, CMV and Epstein-Barr virus. Cytomegalovirus status was reported to be diagnosed by the classifier with high specificity and sensitivity in both the original and validation cohorts. The authors suggested that the approach could potentially be generalized to other disease states and immunological phenotypes. A further reported finding was that TCR beta sequences accurately predicted the HLA-A and HLA-B alleles for most subjects in the first cohort. Sequencing depth was assumed to be roughly uniform across donors in the presence/absence analyses, though that assumption may not hold. According to a later analysis, most CMV-associated TCR beta chains appeared to be HLA-restricted, and the HLA associations seemed to be driven largely by CMV exposure. Broadly in line with IMGT annotations, most TCR beta V segments showed up in productive rearrangements about 90% or about 30% of the time in an earlier analysis of under 700 of the donors. A later analysis found that TCR association rates varied across HLA loci, with DRB1 alleles showing the most associated TCRs and HLA-C alleles the fewest. In a later analysis, some 17,000 TCR beta sequences were associated with specific HLA alleles at a false discovery rate of 0.05. Most TCR sequences were observed very rarely across donors, whereas some public TCRs were present in many individuals. Only TCR beta chains were sequenced in this cohort, and the absence of alpha or paired-chain data limited detectable features. In the study, 150 to 200 TCR beta chains were listed as associated with cytomegalovirus. Immune exposure information for the cohort was limited to CMV serostatus.

Inclusive of the bounding cysteine and phenylalanine, the CDR3 is 13 residues long. Just the 39-base CDR3 DNA is kept, in frame starting at base 1. From a lookup of the germline V gene, CDR1 and CDR2 are SNHLY and FYNNEI. V and J lose 7 bases and 7 bases, and a span of 13 bases separates them. This sequence was found in a woman aged 18-29 years in good health and CMV-seronegative. Sequences were obtained from PBMCs. The sequence joins TRBV2 to TRBJ2-2; the D gene is perhaps TRBD1, from 6 matching bases. The CDR3 region has the sequence CASTEGVNGELFF. DNA sequence: TGTGCCAGCACCGAGGGGGTTAACGGGGAGCTGTTTTTT.